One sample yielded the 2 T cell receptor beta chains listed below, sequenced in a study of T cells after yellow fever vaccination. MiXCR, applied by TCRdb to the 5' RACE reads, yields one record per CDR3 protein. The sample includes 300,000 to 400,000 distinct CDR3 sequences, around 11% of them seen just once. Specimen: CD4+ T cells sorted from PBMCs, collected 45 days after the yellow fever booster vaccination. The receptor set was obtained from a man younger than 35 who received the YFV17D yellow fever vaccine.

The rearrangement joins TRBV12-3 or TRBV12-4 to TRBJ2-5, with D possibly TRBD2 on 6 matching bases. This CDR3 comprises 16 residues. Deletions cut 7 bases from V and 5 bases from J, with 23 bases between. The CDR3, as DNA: TGTGCCAGCACCCGGGGAGGCAGCTCCCCTCGGGAGACCCAGTACTTC. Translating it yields CASTRGGSSPRETQYF.

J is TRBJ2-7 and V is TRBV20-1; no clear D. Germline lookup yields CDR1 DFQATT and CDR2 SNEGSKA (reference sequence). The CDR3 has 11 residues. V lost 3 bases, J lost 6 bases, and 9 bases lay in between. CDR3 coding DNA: TGCAGTGCTAGGGAATGGAGCGAGCAGTACTTC. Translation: CSAREWSEQYF.